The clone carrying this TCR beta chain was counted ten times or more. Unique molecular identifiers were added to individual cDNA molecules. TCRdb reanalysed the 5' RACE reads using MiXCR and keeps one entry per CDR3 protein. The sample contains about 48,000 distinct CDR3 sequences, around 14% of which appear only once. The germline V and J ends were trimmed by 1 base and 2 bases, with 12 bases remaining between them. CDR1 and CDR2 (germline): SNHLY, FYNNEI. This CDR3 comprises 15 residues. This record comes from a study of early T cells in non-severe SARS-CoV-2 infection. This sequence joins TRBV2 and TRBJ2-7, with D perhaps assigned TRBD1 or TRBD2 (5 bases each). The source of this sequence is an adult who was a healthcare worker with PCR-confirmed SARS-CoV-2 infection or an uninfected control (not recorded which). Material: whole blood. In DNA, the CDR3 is TGTGCCAGCAGTGAAGGAGGGACGGAGACCTACGAGCAGTACTTC. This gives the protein CASSEGGTETYEQYF. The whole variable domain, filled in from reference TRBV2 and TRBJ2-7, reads EPEVTQTPSHQVTQMGQEVILRCVPISNHLYFYWYRQILGQKVEFLVSFYNNEISEKSEIFDDQFSVERPDGSNFTLKIRSTKLEDSAMYFCASSEGGTETYEQYFGPGTRLTVT.